The 18 T cell receptor beta chains below all came from one sample that was sequenced in a study of blood T cell repertoires in COVID-19. Repertoires were generated with immunoSEQ multiplex PCR, while TCRdb's copy carries only in-frame clones and drops some. The sample yields 52,000 or so clones, 84% seen once. Sample: peripheral blood. The source is a man in his forties or fifties with acute or convalescent COVID-19.

This clone was detected only once. The V and J genes are TRBV5-4 and TRBJ1-6, with TRBD1 matching over 8 bases. CDR1 and CDR2 (germline): SGHNT, YYREEE (reference sequence). This CDR3 region has 16 residues. Trimming took 0 bases from V and 7 from J; bases not matched to a gene: 6. CDR3 in DNA: TGTGCCAGCAGCTTGGAGGGGACAGGTTCGAATTCACCCCTCCACTTT. Its protein product is CASSLEGTGSNSPLHF.

This rearrangement joins TRBV10-3 to TRBJ2-1; TRBD1 matches 7 bases. In germline, CDR1 is ENHRY, CDR2 SYGVKD. After removal of 7 bases from V and 6 bases from J, the junction contained 6 bases not matched to a gene. The CDR3 has 13 residues. The CDR3 protein is CAITSAGGNEQFF. The CDR3 DNA sequence: TGTGCCATCACTTCAGCAGGGGGCAATGAGCAGTTCTTC.

The J gene is TRBJ2-1, the V gene TRBV10-3; D call uncertain. The germline V gene has CDR1 ENHRY and CDR2 SYGVKD. V shed 3 bases and J shed 0 bases, with 15 bases lying between them. The CDR3 is 17 residues long. CDR3 bases: TGTGCCATCAGTGAAATCTCCGCGGCCAGCTCCTACAATGAGCAGTTCTTC. Amino acids: CAISEISAASSYNEQFF.

V is TRBV21-1 and J is TRBJ2-1; TRBD2, the D gene given by the table, was not confirmed from the DNA. TRBV21-1 is a pseudogene locus. This CDR3 contains 18 residues. CDR3 nucleotides: TGTGCCAGCAGCAAAGCCCACCGGACTAGCGGAGGGTACAATGAGCAGTTCTTC. Its translation is CASSKAHRTSGGYNEQFF.

The V call is TRBV14, the J call TRBJ1-1; 9 bases are a match to TRBD1. From germline, CDR1 is SGHDN and CDR2 FVKESK. The CDR3 is 11 residues long. Germline trimming cut 8 bases from V and 9 bases from J; bases unmatched to any gene: 4. The CDR3 DNA reads TGTGCCAGCGGGACAGGGATAAAAGCTTTCTTT. Its translation is CASGTGIKAFF. Full variable domain (rest looked up from reference TRBV14 and TRBJ1-1): EAGVTQFPSHSVIEKGQTVTLRCDPISGHDNLYWYRRVMGKEIKFLLHFVKESKQDESGMPNNRFLAERTGGTYSTLKVQPAELEDSGVYFCASGTGIKAFFGQGTRLTVV.

The chain employs TRBV5-1 and TRBJ1-3; no definite D call. Trimming cost V 0 bases and J 4 bases, with 5 bases left between them. Germline V CDR1 and CDR2: SGHRS, YFSETQ. This CDR3 contains 13 residues. The CDR3 here is CASSLAGGNTIYF. Written as DNA, the CDR3 is TGCGCCAGCAGCTTGGCGGGAGGAAACACCATATATTTT.

The rearrangement joins TRBV27 to TRBJ1-4; the D is unclear. Germline V lookup: CDR1 MNHEY, CDR2 SMNVEV (reference sequence). The V end was cut by 2 bases, the J end by 3 bases, with 7 bases between. The CDR3 spans 14 residues. In DNA, the CDR3 is TGTGCCAGCAGTTTACAAGCGTCTAATGAAAAACTGTTTTTT. Its protein is CASSLQASNEKLFF.

The rearrangement joins TRBV7-9 to TRBJ2-1; D uncertain. Germline assignment: CDR1 SEHNR and CDR2 FQNEAQ (reference sequence). Trimming stripped 2 bases from V and 8 bases from J, with 4 bases between. This CDR3 is 11 amino acids long. The DNA for the CDR3 is TGTGCCAGCAGCTTAACTGATGAGCAGTTCTTC. Amino acids: CASSLTDEQFF.

This clone was detected only a few times. The CDR3 coding sequence is TGTGCCAGCAGTCAGGGTTCGGTTACTGAAGCTTTCTTT. Translated: CASSQGSVTEAFF. This chain joins TRBV6-5 and TRBJ1-1, with D possibly being TRBD1 (5 bases). Germline CDR1 MNHEY, CDR2 SVGAGI. Trimming took 5 bases from V and 5 from J, leaving 12 bases between them. The CDR3 sequence is 13 residues long.

The chain recombines TRBV5-1 with TRBJ2-5, with 11 bases lining up with TRBD2. With V trimmed by 3 bases and J by 2 bases, 6 bases remained unmatched. Germline V gene lookup returns CDR1 SGHRS and CDR2 YFSETQ. This CDR3 spans 16 amino acids. The CDR3 DNA reads TGCGCCAGCAGCTCCCCGACTAGCGGGATACAAGAGACCCAGTACTTC. Encoded protein: CASSSPTSGIQETQYF.

The chain joins TRBV6-2 or TRBV6-3 to TRBJ2-4, with D tentatively TRBD1 (6 bases). The V end was cut by 3 bases, the J end by 8 bases, with 32 bases between. Germline V gene sequence: CDR1 MNHEY, CDR2 SVGEGT. The CDR3 is 20 amino acids. This CDR3 reads CASSYDTMAVGQLDGHIQYF. In DNA, the CDR3 is TGTGCCAGCAGTTATGACACGATGGCCGTAGGACAGCTCGACGGGCACATTCAGTACTTC.

Only a few counts were recorded for this clone. This chain joins TRBV12-5 and TRBJ2-1; tentative D call: TRBD2 (7 bases). Germline values: CDR1 LGHNT, CDR2 FRNRAP. The CDR3 length is 16 residues. Trimming removed 2 bases at V and 5 bases at J, with 16 bases between. The CDR3 region is CASGLRAGGPDNEQFF. In DNA, the CDR3 is TGTGCTAGTGGTTTGAGGGCCGGGGGGCCAGACAATGAGCAGTTCTTC.

The chain combines TRBV5-8 with TRBJ2-2; D might be TRBD1 (6 bases). Per germline, CDR1 SGHTS and CDR2 YDEGEE. V was cut by 1 base and J by 5 bases, with 12 bases left in between. This CDR3 comprises 15 residues. CDR3 DNA sequence: TGTGCCAGCAGCTTGTTCCAGGGGAGAACCGGGGAGCTGTTTTTT. This gives the protein CASSLFQGRTGELFF.

This chain connects TRBV18 to TRBJ2-3; D is possibly TRBD2 (6 bases). The CDR3 contains 15 residues. V gave up 5 bases and J gave up 5 bases, with 17 bases separating them. Germline loops: CDR1 KGHSH, CDR2 LQKENI. The CDR3 DNA sequence: TGTGCCAGCTCAGCCGAGACTAGAGGTCAAGATACGCAGTATTTT. Its translation: CASSAETRGQDTQYF.

The chain recombines TRBV4-2 with TRBJ2-6; D might be TRBD2 (5 bases). This CDR3 has 16 residues. CDR1 and CDR2 (germline): LGHNA, YNFKEQ. The V end was cut by 0 bases, the J end by 0 bases, with 6 bases between. CDR3 sequence: CASSQDAGSGANVLTF. The CDR3 coding sequence is TGTGCCAGCAGCCAAGATGCGGGCTCTGGGGCCAACGTCCTGACTTTC.

The chain carries TRBV9 and TRBJ1-1, with 7 bases identical to TRBD1. Germline V gene lookup returns CDR1 SGDLS and CDR2 YYNGEE. V lost 4 bases and J lost 1; bases outside the gene matches: 4. The CDR3 runs to 14 residues. Here the CDR3 DNA reads TGTGCCAGCAGCTCCAGGGACAGGAACACTGAAGCTTTCTTT. Translation: CASSSRDRNTEAFF. The full variable domain, with the rest looked up from reference TRBV9 and TRBJ1-1, is DSGVTQTPKHLITATGQRVTLRCSPRSGDLSVYWYQQSLDQGLQFLIQYYNGEERAKGNILERFSAQQFPDLHSELNLSSLELGDSALYFCASSSRDRNTEAFFGQGTRLTVV.

This clone was counted once. V gene TRBV10-3 combines with J gene TRBJ2-1, with D uncertain. Between the trimmed V and J ends, which lost 4 bases and 7 bases, there was a span of 11 bases. Looked up from germline, CDR1 is ENHRY and CDR2 is SYGVKD. The CDR3 totals 13 residues. CDR3 in DNA: TGTGCCATCAGTGTCAACGAAGAGAATGAGCAGTTCTTC. Its translation is CAISVNEENEQFF.

In this sample, this clone turned up once. V gene TRBV7-3 combines with J gene TRBJ2-1; D is perhaps TRBD2 (6 bases). V lost 5 bases and J lost 2, with 13 bases in between. CDR1 SGHTA and CDR2 FQGTGA come from the germline V gene. The CDR3 spans 15 residues. The CDR3 loop reads CASSLTSMPYNEQFF. CDR3 nucleotides: TGTGCCAGCAGCCTCACTAGCATGCCCTACAATGAGCAGTTCTTC.